The 31 T cell receptor beta chains below were found in one sample sequenced in a study of T cells in Graves' hyperthyroidism and ophthalmopathy. Researchers amplified the TCR beta CDR3 regions from RNA transcripts. TCR CDR3 regions were first amplified by RT-PCR with HTBI primers. TCRdb passed the multiplex PCR reads through MiXCR, listing each CDR3 protein once. Among 600,000 to 850,000 distinct CDR3 sequences listed, approximately 18% were seen once. Sequencing was carried out using blood. The receptors here all came from a woman in her forties or fifties with Graves' hyperthyroidism that later progressed to Graves' ophthalmopathy.

This clonotype was counted at least ten times. The DNA of the CDR3 is TGTGCCAGCAGCCCTAACCAAAAGGAGCGGGGGTTCCCCAATGAGCAGTTCTTC. It is translated as CASSPNQKERGFPNEQFF. This chain uses TRBV3-1 with TRBJ2-1; 8 bases line up with TRBD2. Losses at the gene ends were 4 bases for V and 6 bases for J; bases not matched to a gene: 17. The CDR3 length is 18 residues. Looked up from germline, CDR1 is LGHDT and CDR2 is YNNKEL (reference sequence).

This sequence joins TRBV5-8 and TRBJ1-5, with D possibly being TRBD1 (5 bases). Trimming took off 1 base at V and 5 bases at J, with 10 bases between the two ends. Germline V gene lookup returns CDR1 SGHTS and CDR2 YDEGEE. The CDR3 contains 14 residues. The CDR3 DNA follows: TGTGCCAGCAGCTTGCGGCCAGGGTATCAGCCCCAGCATTTT. Translation gives CASSLRPGYQPQHF.

Many counts were recorded for this clonotype. The gene calls are TRBV3-1 and TRBJ1-1, with a possible D match to TRBD1 (5 bases). CDR3 length equals 13 residues. Germline CDR1 reads LGHDT; CDR2 reads YNNKEL (reference sequence). Trimming left V 1 base short and J 6 bases short, with 9 bases between. The CDR3 DNA is TGTGCCAGCAGCCAAGCTGGGGGGTCTGAAGCTTTCTTT. Its translation is CASSQAGGSEAFF.

This clonotype was counted a few times. CDR3 in DNA: TGTGCCACCAGCAGCGACCGGACGGGAAAGGCCTACAATGAGCAGTTCTTC. Protein sequence: CATSSDRTGKAYNEQFF. The chain is built from TRBV15 and TRBJ2-1; possible D gene TRBD2, 5 bases. Germline assignment: CDR1 LNHNV and CDR2 YYDKDF (reference sequence). V lost 3 bases and J lost 2, with 17 bases in between. The CDR3 runs 17 residues.

The V gene is TRBV6-5, the J gene TRBJ2-5; 9 positions match TRBD2. Trimming removed 2 bases from V and 5 bases from J; junction bases left unmatched: 9. Looked up from germline, CDR1 is MNHEY and CDR2 is SVGAGI. This CDR3 is built from 16 residues. CDR3: CASSYGVAGARETQYF. CDR3 sequence (DNA): TGTGCCAGCAGTTACGGGGTAGCGGGGGCCCGTGAGACCCAGTACTTC.

This clonotype has only a few counts. V usage is TRBV15 and J usage is TRBJ1-5; TRBD1 agrees at 7 bases. This CDR3 is built from 17 residues. Germline values: CDR1 LNHNV, CDR2 YYDKDF (reference sequence). The trim removed 1 base at V and 0 bases at J, leaving 6 bases unmatched. CDR3 in amino acids: CATSRGRDRVSNQPQHF. CDR3 in DNA: TGTGCCACCAGCAGAGGACGAGACAGGGTTAGCAATCAGCCCCAGCATTTT.

This chain connects TRBV6-1 to TRBJ1-2, with a weak D call TRBD1 (5 bases). Germline loops: CDR1 MNHNS, CDR2 SASEGT. The length of the CDR3 is 11 residues. V was trimmed by 6 bases and J by 8 bases, leaving 10 bases between them. The chain's CDR3 is CASRRDGGYTF. In DNA, the CDR3 is TGTGCCAGCAGACGGGACGGAGGCTACACCTTC.

The V and J genes are TRBV20-1 and TRBJ1-2, with 8 bases that match TRBD1. CDR1 is DFQATT, CDR2 SNEGSKA, per germline (reference sequence). The CDR3 loop spans 12 amino acids. The junction had 6 bases not matched to a gene; V was cut back by 0 bases and J by 12 bases. Here the CDR3 reads CSARELRTGHTF. CDR3 sequence (DNA): TGCAGTGCTAGAGAATTAAGGACAGGGCACACCTTC.

This clonotype was seen a few times. The chain uses TRBV19 and TRBJ2-1, with 11 nucleotides matching TRBD1. V shed 3 bases, J shed 4 bases, and the junction held 2 bases outside the gene matches. Germline CDR1 reads LNHDA; CDR2 reads SQIVND (reference sequence). The CDR3 has 15 residues. This CDR3 reads CASSMGTGGYNEQFF. In DNA, the CDR3 is TGTGCCAGTAGTATGGGGACAGGGGGGTACAATGAGCAGTTCTTC.

This clonotype was observed a handful of times. The genes are TRBV5-5 and TRBJ2-7; no firm D call. The CDR3 consists of 14 residues. Germline CDR1 and CDR2: SGHKS and YYEKEE (reference sequence). The germline V and J ends were trimmed by 0 bases and 2 bases, with 9 bases remaining between them. The CDR3 loop reads CASSLGVGTYEQYF. The CDR3 DNA follows: TGTGCCAGCAGCTTGGGGGTCGGAACCTACGAGCAGTACTTC.

There are many counts of this clonotype. The gene calls are TRBV20-1 and TRBJ1-5; D unclear. This CDR3 has 12 amino acids. Trimming removed 1 base from V and 4 bases from J, with 5 bases in between. Germline V CDR1 and CDR2: DFQATT, SNEGSKA (reference sequence). CDR3 region: CSARAQNQPQHF. The CDR3 DNA is TGCAGTGCTAGAGCACAAAATCAGCCCCAGCATTTT.

The gene calls are TRBV6-6 and TRBJ1-3, with D hard to call. The germline V and J ends were trimmed by 0 bases and 0 bases, with 6 bases remaining between them. Germline V gene data show CDR1 as MNHNY and CDR2 as SVGAGI (reference sequence). CDR3 size: 15 residues. The CDR3 bases are TGTGCCAGCAGTTACTCCGCTAACTCTGGAAACACCATATATTTT. Translating it yields CASSYSANSGNTIYF.

V and J are TRBV5-1 and TRBJ1-2; TRBD1 is a possible D gene (5 bases). The V gene's germline CDR1 is SGHRS and CDR2 YFSETQ. V was cut by 0 bases and J by 8 bases, with 11 bases left in between. The CDR3 covers 13 residues. CDR3 region: CASSLDRLGGYTF. The CDR3 coding sequence is TGCGCCAGCAGCTTGGACAGGCTTGGGGGCTACACCTTC. Full variable domain (missing parts from reference TRBV5-1 and TRBJ1-2): KAGVTQTPRYLIKTRGQQVTLSCSPISGHRSVSWYQQTPGQGLQFLFEYFSETQRNKGNFPGRFSGRQFSNSRSEMNVSTLELGDSALYLCASSLDRLGGYTFGSGTRLTVV.

This clonotype was detected ten times or more. The V call is TRBV29-1, the J call TRBJ1-1, with D possibly TRBD1 on 5 matching bases. Looked up from germline, CDR1 is SQVTM and CDR2 is ANQGSEA. With 4 bases removed from V and 3 bases from J, the gap between germline ends came to 12 bases. The CDR3 runs 13 residues. CDR3 in amino acids: CSVVWGTDTEAFF. The DNA of the CDR3 is TGCAGCGTTGTGTGGGGCACGGACACTGAAGCTTTCTTT.

The chain combines TRBV5-1 with TRBJ2-5, with D uncertain. The ends were cut back, 0 bases at V and 5 bases at J, with 8 bases in the middle. In germline, CDR1 is SGHRS, CDR2 YFSETQ. This CDR3 has 13 residues. CDR3 protein: CASSLVERETQYF. In DNA, the CDR3 is TGCGCCAGCAGCTTGGTGGAGAGGGAGACCCAGTACTTC.

Notes on this clonotype: A much larger clone differs from this one at a single base, so this may be a read error. The V call is TRBV2, the J call TRBJ2-1; 7 positions match TRBD1. The CDR3 contains 17 residues. Germline CDR1 and CDR2: SNHLY and FYNNEI. The trim removed 7 bases at V and 5 bases at J, leaving 17 bases unmatched. As DNA, the CDR3 is TGTGCCAGCACCCCCCCGGGTTCGGGACAGCTTCACAATGAGCAGTTCTTC. This gives the protein CASTPPGSGQLHNEQFF. The variable domain in full, with the rest retrieved from reference TRBV2 and TRBJ2-1, is EPEVTQTPSHQVTQMGQEVILRCVPISNHLYFYWYRQILGQKVEFLVSFYNNEISEKSEIFDDQFSVERPDGSNFTLKIRSTKLEDSAMYFCASTPPGSGQLHNEQFFGPGTRLTVL.

Ten or more counts support this clonotype. CDR3 sequence reads: CAWSVLNGYTF. The CDR3 DNA reads TGTGCCTGGAGTGTGTTGAATGGCTACACCTTC. The rearrangement joins TRBV30 to TRBJ1-2; no definite D call. Germline V gives CDR1 GTSNPN, CDR2 SVGIG (reference sequence). The CDR3 is made up of 11 amino acids. Trimming pared 0 bases from V and 6 bases from J, leaving 5 bases between.

The rearrangement joins TRBV20-1 to TRBJ2-5; D gene ambiguous. The V end was cut by 0 bases, the J end by 5 bases, with 10 bases between. The CDR3 is 13 residues long. Germline values: CDR1 DFQATT, CDR2 SNEGSKA (reference sequence). The CDR3 DNA reads as TGCAGTGCTAGAGATCACAGCAGGGAGACCCAGTACTTC. This encodes CSARDHSRETQYF.

The rearrangement joins TRBV11-1 to TRBJ1-1, with D perhaps TRBD1 (6 bases). CDR3 size: 16 residues. Between the trimmed V and J ends, which lost 0 bases and 4 bases, there was a span of 15 bases. Germline V gene data show CDR1 as SGHAT and CDR2 as FQDESV (reference sequence). CDR3 sequence reads: CASSLAPRGAGTEAFF. In DNA, the CDR3 is TGTGCCAGCAGCTTAGCGCCACGGGGGGCGGGCACTGAAGCTTTCTTT.

This clonotype was picked up many times. The chain uses TRBV3-1 and TRBJ2-1; TRBD1 or TRBD2 may be the D gene (6 bases each). This CDR3 contains 17 residues. V lost 0 bases and J lost 0, with 12 bases in between. Germline V CDR1 and CDR2: LGHDT, YNNKEL (reference sequence). CDR3 nucleotides: TGTGCCAGCAGCCAAGATAACCCGGGGGCCTCCTACAATGAGCAGTTCTTC. Its translation is CASSQDNPGASYNEQFF.

Ten or more counts support this clonotype. This chain links TRBV24-1 with TRBJ2-1, with 10 nucleotides matching TRBD1. The CDR3 has 15 residues. Germline trimming cut 4 bases from V and 7 bases from J; bases unmatched to any gene: 6. CDR1 is KGHDR and CDR2 is SFDVKD in the germline V gene. CDR3: CATSEPGQGDNEQFF. The CDR3 DNA follows: TGTGCCACCAGTGAGCCCGGACAGGGGGATAATGAGCAGTTCTTC.

This chain's CDR3 is CASSQQGSNYGYTF. As DNA, the CDR3 is TGTGCCAGCAGCCAGCAGGGATCTAACTATGGCTACACCTTC. The rearrangement links TRBV5-4 to TRBJ1-2, with D possibly matching TRBD1 (5 bases). Trimming took off 4 bases at V and 0 bases at J, with 10 bases between the two ends. CDR1 is SGHNT, CDR2 YYREEE, per germline (reference sequence). The CDR3 is 14 residues long.

J is TRBJ2-1 and V is TRBV6-1, with 10 bases matching TRBD2. The trim removed 2 bases at V and 4 bases at J, leaving 5 bases unmatched. Germline CDR1 and CDR2: MNHNS and SASEGT. The CDR3 has 16 amino acids. CDR3 bases: TGTGCCAGCAGTGAACTAGCGGGGGTGCCTTACAATGAGCAGTTCTTC. The encoded protein is CASSELAGVPYNEQFF.

The V gene is TRBV5-1, the J gene TRBJ1-3; D is possibly TRBD1 (6 bases). The V gene lost 5 bases and the J gene lost 0 bases, with 9 bases spanning the gap. From germline, CDR1 is SGHRS and CDR2 YFSETQ. This CDR3 is built from 14 residues. DNA of the CDR3: TGCGCCAGCAGTAGGGGGATCTCTGGAAACACCATATATTTT. Translated: CASSRGISGNTIYF.

In this sample, this clonotype turned up a few times. The chain is built from TRBV6-5 and TRBJ1-1, with D unclear. V was clipped by 3 bases and J by 6 bases, with 11 bases between them. The CDR3 totals 13 residues. Germline lookup yields CDR1 MNHEY and CDR2 SVGAGI. The CDR3 nucleotides read TGTGCCAGCAGTTATCGCCAGGCCCCTGAAGCTTTCTTT. Its protein product is CASSYRQAPEAFF.

There are a few counts of this clonotype. The rearrangement joins TRBV5-8 to TRBJ2-7; TRBD1 is a possible D gene (5 bases). This CDR3 contains 14 residues. The ends were cut back, 3 bases at V and 3 bases at J, with 13 bases in the middle. The V gene's germline CDR1 is SGHTS and CDR2 YDEGEE. CDR3 bases: TGTGCCAGCAGCTCACGTGGGGCTTACTACGAGCAGTACTTC. Translated, it gives CASSSRGAYYEQYF.

This chain connects TRBV27 to TRBJ1-1; unclear D gene. The V end lost 6 bases, the J end lost 5 bases, and 13 bases lay between the germline ends. The CDR3 has 13 amino acids. Per the germline V gene, CDR1 is MNHEY and CDR2 is SMNVEV (reference sequence). The CDR3 here is CASREPSFTEAFF. DNA for the CDR3: TGTGCCAGCAGGGAACCGAGCTTTACTGAAGCTTTCTTT.

V and J are TRBV29-1 and TRBJ2-7; D ambiguous. Trimming left V 3 bases short and J 1 base short, with 7 bases between. Germline V gene lookup returns CDR1 SQVTM and CDR2 ANQGSEA. The CDR3 has 12 residues. This chain's CDR3 is CSVDGSSYEQYF. DNA for the CDR3: TGCAGCGTTGATGGCAGTTCCTACGAGCAGTACTTC.

This clonotype was counted ten times or more. The CDR3 region has the DNA TGTGCCAGCGGCGAGGGGGGCGACGGGGAGCTGTTTTTT. It codes for CASGEGGDGELFF. J is TRBJ2-2 and V is TRBV2; perhaps D is TRBD1 or TRBD2 (6 bases each). With 8 bases removed from V and 7 bases from J, the gap between germline ends came to 14 bases. The CDR3 has 13 amino acids. Germline V gene data show CDR1 as SNHLY and CDR2 as FYNNEI.

This clonotype was recorded at least ten times. The chain couples TRBV5-6 to TRBJ2-1; no reliable D call. The CDR3 consists of 15 residues. Germline CDR1 and CDR2: SGHDT and YYEEEE. V was pared by 1 base and J by 4 bases, with 12 bases between. CDR3 DNA sequence: TGTGCCAGCAGCTTGTGGCGGATTCCTTACAATGAGCAGTTCTTC. It codes for CASSLWRIPYNEQFF.

The chain links TRBV2 to TRBJ1-5; the D is unclear. The CDR3 is 11 residues long. Germline V gene data show CDR1 as SNHLY and CDR2 as FYNNEI. Trimming removed 5 bases from V and 5 bases from J, with 4 bases in between. The CDR3 reads CASSTDQPQHF. CDR3 nucleotide sequence: TGTGCCAGCAGTACAGATCAGCCCCAGCATTTT.